The 22 T cell receptor beta chains below all came from one sample that was sequenced in a study of cytomegalovirus exposure and HLA in healthy donors. Clones were read by immunoSEQ multiplex PCR, and TCRdb kept only the in-frame ones, dropping some. Counted here are hundreds of thousands of clones, roughly 83% occurring once; the ten biggest clones make up 4.5% to 6%. The source material was PBMCs. Source of these receptors: a woman between 18 and 29 years old in good health and CMV-seronegative.

This clone showed up just once. The rearrangement joins TRBV6-1 to TRBJ2-2, with D perhaps assigned TRBD1 or TRBD2 (7 bases each). Germline CDR1 MNHNS, CDR2 SASEGT. The CDR3 spans 14 residues. The V and J ends lost 5 bases and 4 bases respectively, with 11 bases between them. The CDR3 coding sequence is TGTGCCAGCAGTTCAGGGGGGGGCACCGGGGAGCTGTTTTTT. Translation gives CASSSGGGTGELFF.

The J gene is TRBJ1-6, the V gene TRBV10-2; TRBD1 matches 10 bases. Germline V gives CDR1 WSHSY, CDR2 SAAADI. The V segment lost 3 bases and the J segment 7 bases; nucleotides outside the gene matches: 6. There are 16 residues in the CDR3. The CDR3 DNA reads as TGCGCCAGCAGTGACGGACAGGGGGGACAAAATTCACCCCTCCACTTT. Translation gives CASSDGQGGQNSPLHF.

J is TRBJ1-6 and V is TRBV30, with D possibly being TRBD1 (5 bases). Trimming removed 3 bases from V and 8 bases from J, with 14 bases in between. This CDR3 comprises 14 residues. Germline lookup yields CDR1 GTSNPN and CDR2 SVGIG (reference sequence). This CDR3 is CAWSMGQGYSPLHF. The CDR3, as DNA: TGTGCCTGGAGCATGGGGCAGGGTTATTCACCCCTCCACTTT.

In its sample, this clone was seen once. The chain has TRBV10-3 and TRBJ1-2; D might be TRBD1 (6 bases). This CDR3 contains 15 residues. Trimming pared 0 bases from V and 0 bases from J, leaving 8 bases between. Germline CDR1 and CDR2: ENHRY and SYGVKD. In DNA form, the CDR3 reads TGTGCCATCAGTGAGTCGACAGGAGCTAACTATGGCTACACCTTC. This translates into CAISESTGANYGYTF.

This rearrangement joins TRBV19 to TRBJ2-6; a weak D match, TRBD1 (6 bases). This CDR3 region has 15 residues. Per the germline V gene, CDR1 is LNHDA and CDR2 is SQIVND (reference sequence). With 4 bases removed from V and 2 bases from J, the gap between germline ends came to 9 bases. The CDR3 is CASSTQGPGANVLTF. CDR3 coding DNA: TGTGCCAGTAGTACACAGGGACCTGGGGCCAACGTCCTGACTTTC.

The chain has TRBV6-5 and TRBJ2-7; unclear D gene. V lost 0 bases and J lost 5, with 8 bases in between. The CDR3 covers 13 residues. Germline V gene lookup returns CDR1 MNHEY and CDR2 SVGAGI. CDR3 sequence: CASSYSASDEQYF. For the CDR3, the DNA is TGTGCCAGCAGTTACTCGGCGAGCGACGAGCAGTACTTC.

Details on this clone: One end of the junction fails to match germline, which may point to a read error. The chain recombines TRBV7-9 with TRBJ2-7; 10 positions agree with TRBD2. Germline V gene lookup returns CDR1 SEHNR and CDR2 FQNEAQ (reference sequence). CDR3 length: 14 residues. CDR3 sequence: CASSLAGAEYEQYF. Here the CDR3 DNA reads TGTGCCAGCAGCCTAGCGGGGGCCGAATACGAGCAGTACTTC. Using reference TRBV7-9 and TRBJ2-7 for the parts outside the CDR3, the full variable domain is DTGVSQNPRHKITKRGQNVTFRCDPISEHNRLYWYRQTLGQGPEFLTYFQNEAQLEKSRLLSDRFSAERPKGSFSTLEIQRTEQGDSAMYLCASSLAGAEYEQYFGPGTRLTVT.

This clone was counted at least ten times. V is TRBV6-5 and J is TRBJ2-7; the D is unclear. The CDR3 is made up of 14 amino acids. Germline values: CDR1 MNHEY, CDR2 SVGAGI. V was clipped by 4 bases and J by 5 bases, with 15 bases between them. CDR3 nucleotide sequence: TGTGCCAGCAGTTCGGCCCTCAGCGCCGACGAGCAGTACTTC. Residues: CASSSALSADEQYF.

CDR3 amino acids: CASTPYSNQPQHF. The CDR3 coding sequence is TGTGCCAGTACGCCGTATAGCAATCAGCCCCAGCATTTT. The chain is built from TRBV19 and TRBJ1-5, with D unresolved. Germline V gives CDR1 LNHDA, CDR2 SQIVND (reference sequence). The CDR3 spans 13 residues. Between the trimmed V and J ends, which lost 7 bases and 0 bases, there was a span of 7 bases.

The CDR3 sequence: CASSPDFRDGYTF. The DNA of the CDR3 is TGCGCCAGCAGCCCGGACTTCAGGGATGGCTACACCTTC. This chain links TRBV5-1 with TRBJ1-2; maybe TRBD1 (5 bases). Germline V gene lookup returns CDR1 SGHRS and CDR2 YFSETQ. Trimming pared 4 bases from V and 6 bases from J, leaving 13 bases between. This CDR3 spans 13 amino acids.

The chain combines TRBV18 with TRBJ2-7; possible D gene TRBD1, 6 bases. Trimming took 2 bases from V and 2 from J, leaving 10 bases between them. The germline CDR1 and CDR2 sequences are KGHSH and LQKENI. The CDR3 covers 14 residues. The CDR3, as DNA: TGTGCCAGCTCACCAGCAGGGGCGGCCTACGAGCAGTACTTC. This translates into CASSPAGAAYEQYF.

For this clone: One end of the junction varies from germline; a read error may be responsible. The chain couples TRBV7-7 to TRBJ2-1, with a possible D match to TRBD2 (6 bases). Germline-derived CDR1 and CDR2 are SSHAT and FNYEAQ (reference sequence). The CDR3 runs 13 residues. The CDR3 is CASSPGEAVEQFF. CDR3 nucleotides: TGTGCTAGCAGCCCGGGGGAGGCGGTTGAGCAGTTCTTC.

This sequence joins TRBV30 and TRBJ1-1; 11 bases fit TRBD1. This CDR3 has 16 amino acids. The J segment lost 5 bases and the V segment lost 3 bases, leaving 11 bases of the junction unmatched. Germline values: CDR1 GTSNPN, CDR2 SVGIG (reference sequence). CDR3 in amino acids: CAWSRDRGLGGTEAFF. The CDR3 DNA reads TGTGCCTGGAGCCGGGACAGGGGGTTGGGAGGAACTGAAGCTTTCTTT.

This chain links TRBV28 with TRBJ1-5; D perhaps matches TRBD1 (6 bases). The CDR3 is 12 residues long. V gave up 9 bases and J gave up 3 bases, with 9 bases separating them. Germline V gives CDR1 MDHEN, CDR2 SYDVKM. The DNA of the CDR3 is TGTGCCAGTACAGGGCCCAATCAGCCCCAGCATTTT. Translated, it gives CASTGPNQPQHF.

This clone has only one observation. This chain connects TRBV28 to TRBJ2-5, with 8 bases identical to TRBD1. The V segment lost 6 bases and the J segment 1 base; nucleotides outside the gene matches: 10. CDR1 is MDHEN, CDR2 SYDVKM, per germline. CDR3 length: 16 amino acids. CDR3 residues: CASSLWTGSRQETQYF. CDR3 coding DNA: TGTGCCAGCAGCCTCTGGACAGGGTCACGCCAAGAGACCCAGTACTTC.

This chain's CDR3 is CASSLTADSYGYTF. CDR3 in DNA: TGTGCCAGCAGCTTAACGGCGGACAGCTATGGCTACACCTTC. This chain links TRBV7-3 with TRBJ1-2; possible D gene TRBD1, 6 bases. The CDR3 is 14 residues long. V shed 0 bases and J shed 4 bases, with 9 bases lying between them. Looked up from germline, CDR1 is SGHTA and CDR2 is FQGTGA.

This chain joins TRBV2 and TRBJ2-7; D possibly uses TRBD1 or TRBD2 (5 bases each). Germline CDR1 is SNHLY and CDR2 is FYNNEI. The CDR3 contains 13 residues. Trimming stripped 10 bases from V and 5 bases from J, with 18 bases between. CDR3 in DNA: TGTGCCACCCGTGGGACGTTTAGGGACGAGCAGTACTTC. Translating it yields CATRGTFRDEQYF. Using reference TRBV2 and TRBJ2-7 for the parts outside the CDR3, the full variable domain is EPEVTQTPSHQVTQMGQEVILRCVPISNHLYFYWYRQILGQKVEFLVSFYNNEISEKSEIFDDQFSVERPDGSNFTLKIRSTKLEDSAMYFCATRGTFRDEQYFGPGTRLTVT.

The chain uses TRBV4-1 and TRBJ1-3; TRBD1 might be the D (5 bases). The V and J ends lost 4 bases and 2 bases respectively, with 18 bases between them. Germline CDR1 and CDR2: MGHRA and YSYEKL. The CDR3 runs to 17 residues. CDR3 protein: CASSPWGRGRTGNTIYF. The CDR3 region has the DNA TGCGCCAGCAGCCCCTGGGGCCGCGGGAGAACTGGAAACACCATATATTTT.

This clone was observed a few times. V and J are TRBV2 and TRBJ1-6; perhaps TRBD1 as D (6 bases). The V end lost 7 bases, the J end lost 8 bases, and 12 bases lay between the germline ends. Germline V CDR1 and CDR2: SNHLY, FYNNEI. The length of the CDR3 is 13 residues. The CDR3 region has the DNA TGTGCCAGCAATGGGCAGGGGTATTCACCCCTCCACTTT. Translating gives CASNGQGYSPLHF.

The sample holds a few counts of this clone. The V gene is TRBV28, the J gene TRBJ1-2; D unclear. CDR1 MDHEN and CDR2 SYDVKM come from the germline V gene. This CDR3 spans 14 amino acids. V dropped 2 bases and J dropped 7 bases, with 14 bases sitting between them. Here the CDR3 reads CASSLTVNPSGYTF. CDR3 in DNA: TGTGCCAGCAGTTTAACAGTAAACCCATCTGGCTACACCTTC.

The rearrangement joins TRBV5-6 to TRBJ1-2, with unresolved D. From germline, CDR1 is SGHDT and CDR2 YYEEEE. Deletions cut 4 bases from V and 8 bases from J, with 12 bases between. This CDR3 has 12 residues. The CDR3 DNA sequence: TGTGCCAGCAGCGTAAATCATGGCGGCTACACCTTC. It codes for CASSVNHGGYTF. Full variable domain (remainder filled in from reference TRBV5-6 and TRBJ1-2): DAGVTQSPTHLIKTRGQQVTLRCSPKSGHDTVSWYQQALGQGPQFIFQYYEEEERQRGNFPDRFSGHQFPNYSSELNVNALLLGDSALYLCASSVNHGGYTFGSGTRLTVV.

The chain uses TRBV27 and TRBJ1-5, with 10 bases lining up with TRBD1. CDR1 is MNHEY and CDR2 is SMNVEV in the germline V gene (reference sequence). The V and J ends lost 4 bases and 7 bases, in that order; junction bases with no gene match: 7. This CDR3 is built from 15 residues. CDR3 sequence (DNA): TGTGCCAGCAGTTCCGGGACAGGGGCCGGACAGCCCCAGCATTTT. Residues: CASSSGTGAGQPQHF.